The 27 T cell receptor beta chains listed next were all sequenced from one sample in a study of CD8 T cells in ankylosing spondylitis. TCRdb re-derived calls from the 5' RACE reads in MiXCR, one entry per CDR3 protein. The table has 240,000 or so distinct CDR3 sequences, over 8.5% seen once. The specimen was blood, either unsorted or a sorted T cell fraction (not recorded which). These receptors were taken from a male donor with ankylosing spondylitis or in good health (not recorded which).

This clonotype appeared a few times. The rearrangement links TRBV6-5 to TRBJ2-3, with 7 bases matching TRBD2. This CDR3 spans 15 amino acids. Germline V gene lookup returns CDR1 MNHEY and CDR2 SVGAGI. Unmatched junction bases numbered 7, after V lost 4 bases and J lost 3 bases. In nucleotides, the CDR3 is TGTGCCAGCAGTTCTCCGGGGGGAGGAACAGATACGCAGTATTTT. This gives the protein CASSSPGGGTDTQYF.

This clonotype has at least ten counts. The chain has TRBV12-3 or TRBV12-4 and TRBJ2-4, with unresolved D. This CDR3 region has 13 residues. Trimming stripped 3 bases from V and 6 bases from J, with 9 bases between. CDR3 amino acids: CASSLQDLNIQYF. The CDR3 DNA follows: TGTGCCAGCAGTTTGCAGGATTTAAACATTCAGTACTTC.

This clonotype was detected only a few times. In DNA, the CDR3 is TGTGCCAGCAGCTTAGAAGGGTTCGTAAACAATGAGCAGTTCTTC. Protein product: CASSLEGFVNNEQFF. V and J are TRBV7-2 and TRBJ2-1, with unresolved D. Trimming shortened V by 1 base and J by 5 bases, and 12 bases separated the two germline ends. The CDR3 consists of 15 residues. The germline V gene has CDR1 SGHTA and CDR2 FQGNSA.

This clonotype was found many times. J is TRBJ1-5 and V is TRBV4-1; D may be TRBD1 (5 bases). V lost 1 base, J lost 3 bases, and 19 bases lay in between. CDR1 is MGHRA and CDR2 is YSYEKL in the germline V gene. The CDR3 is 18 residues long. This CDR3 reads CASSQVDMGLRFNQPQHF. The CDR3 DNA sequence: TGCGCCAGCAGCCAAGTTGATATGGGACTGAGATTCAATCAGCCCCAGCATTTT.

This clonotype was seen many times. CDR3 region: CASRETGGLNTEAFF. The CDR3 DNA reads as TGCGCCAGCAGAGAGACAGGGGGCTTGAACACTGAAGCTTTCTTT. The rearrangement uses TRBV5-1 and TRBJ1-1; 10 bases fit TRBD1. The CDR3 has 15 residues. With 5 bases clipped from V and 0 bases from J, the junction kept 4 bases outside the gene matches. CDR1 is SGHRS and CDR2 is YFSETQ in the germline V gene.

Points on this clonotype: A much larger clone lies one base from this, so it may be a read error. The chain is built from TRBV10-3 and TRBJ2-5, with unresolved D. This CDR3 spans 13 amino acids. Germline V gives CDR1 ENHRY, CDR2 SYGVKD. V lost 4 bases and J lost 1, with 7 bases in between. This CDR3 is CAISVSFQETQYF. DNA of the CDR3: TGTGCCATCAGTGTCAGTTTCCAAGAGACCCAGTACTTC.

In its sample, this clonotype was seen a few times. The CDR3 loop is CASSIALAADYEQYF. CDR3 DNA sequence: TGTGCCAGTAGTATAGCTCTAGCGGCAGACTACGAGCAGTACTTC. V gene TRBV19 combines with J gene TRBJ2-7; 7 positions match TRBD2. This CDR3 spans 15 amino acids. The germline gives CDR1 LNHDA, CDR2 SQIVND (reference sequence). After removal of 1 base from V and 3 bases from J, the junction contained 6 bases not matched to a gene.

This clonotype has only a few counts. The chain links TRBV29-1 to TRBJ1-4, with TRBD1 matching over 7 bases. Trimming cost V 5 bases and J 4 bases; bases outside gene matches: 4. Per germline, CDR1 SQVTM and CDR2 ANQGSEA. This CDR3 comprises 13 residues. The CDR3 region has the DNA TGCAGCGTTCTTCAGGGGGGTAATGAAAAACTGTTTTTT. Translation gives CSVLQGGNEKLFF.

V gene TRBV28 combines with J gene TRBJ2-1, with 7 bases that match TRBD1. J was trimmed by 2 bases and V by 2 bases; bases with no gene match: 18. CDR1 is MDHEN and CDR2 is SYDVKM in the germline V gene. This CDR3 spans 20 amino acids. The DNA of the CDR3 is TGTGCCAGCAGTTTAGAGGCCGGGACAGCCTGGAGACAAGCCTACAATGAGCAGTTCTTC. As protein: CASSLEAGTAWRQAYNEQFF.

This clonotype was recorded many times. The V gene is TRBV20-1, the J gene TRBJ2-5; D gene ambiguous. The CDR3 extends over 18 amino acids. Trimming left V 3 bases short and J 1 base short, with 24 bases between. CDR1 DFQATT and CDR2 SNEGSKA come from the germline V gene (reference sequence). CDR3 nucleotide sequence: TGCAGTGCTAGGACCGTCCGTTCGTGGGCACTTACCCAAGAGACCCAGTACTTC. Translation gives CSARTVRSWALTQETQYF.

This clonotype has ten or more counts. V is TRBV3-1 and J is TRBJ2-7; D ambiguous. There are 14 residues in the CDR3. V was shortened by 3 bases and J by 3 bases, with 12 bases between the two germline ends. The germline V gene has CDR1 LGHDT and CDR2 YNNKEL (reference sequence). CDR3 bases: TGTGCCAGCAGCCACGGCAGGATTCTCTACGAGCAGTACTTC. It codes for CASSHGRILYEQYF.

J is TRBJ1-4 and V is TRBV7-9; unclear D gene. The length of the CDR3 is 14 residues. CDR1 is SEHNR and CDR2 is FQNEAQ in the germline V gene (reference sequence). Trimming pared 3 bases from V and 3 bases from J, leaving 8 bases between. The CDR3 DNA reads TGTGCCAGCAGCTTCGATAGTTCTAATGAAAAACTGTTTTTT. It specifies CASSFDSSNEKLFF.

This clonotype was detected many times. V is TRBV9 and J is TRBJ1-3; D unclear. Looked up from germline, CDR1 is SGDLS and CDR2 is YYNGEE. This CDR3 region has 12 residues. The ends were cut back, 3 bases at V and 4 bases at J, with 5 bases in the middle. CDR3 amino acids: CASSERGNTIYF. CDR3 DNA sequence: TGTGCCAGCAGCGAGCGGGGAAACACCATATATTTT.

The J gene is TRBJ2-3, the V gene TRBV29-1; D gene unclear. The CDR3 is made up of 15 amino acids. Germline CDR1 is SQVTM and CDR2 is ANQGSEA. V lost 3 bases to trimming and J lost 0 bases, with 13 bases between them. The DNA of the CDR3 is TGCAGCGTTGATCTTACCGATCCTAGCACAGATACGCAGTATTTT. Its translation: CSVDLTDPSTDTQYF.

J is TRBJ1-1 and V is TRBV6-4; no definite D call. The CDR3 consists of 13 residues. CDR1 and CDR2 from the germline V gene are MRHNA and SNTAGT. The V end lost 10 bases, the J end lost 4 bases, and 16 bases lay between the germline ends. DNA for the CDR3: TGTGCCATCGGTAAGAAAGAGGGCACTGAAGCTTTCTTT. This sequence encodes CAIGKKEGTEAFF.

This clonotype was seen repeatedly, ten times or more. The V and J genes are TRBV6-1 and TRBJ2-7; either TRBD1 or TRBD2 may supply D (7 bases each). V was shortened by 4 bases and J by 2 bases, with 15 bases between the two germline ends. Germline V CDR1 and CDR2: MNHNS, SASEGT. CDR3 length: 15 amino acids. CDR3 residues: CASSVQGRVTYEQYF. CDR3 in DNA: TGTGCCAGCAGTGTACAGGGGAGGGTGACCTACGAGCAGTACTTC.

The sample holds a few counts of this clonotype. The CDR3 sequence is CASSLGIGQETQYF. The CDR3 DNA reads as TGTGCCAGCAGCTTAGGGATCGGGCAAGAGACCCAGTACTTC. This chain connects TRBV11-2 to TRBJ2-5; D is unclear. The CDR3 consists of 14 residues. CDR1 is SGHAT and CDR2 is FQNNGV in the germline V gene. The V end was cut by 1 base, the J end by 2 bases, with 8 bases between.

This rearrangement joins TRBV12-3 or TRBV12-4 to TRBJ2-3; the match to TRBD2 covers 13 bases. There are 17 residues in the CDR3. V lost 5 bases, J lost 5 bases, and 10 bases stayed unmatched. The CDR3 sequence is CASSATLAGGPIDTQYF. The CDR3, as DNA: TGTGCCAGCAGTGCCACACTAGCGGGAGGGCCTATAGATACGCAGTATTTT.

This clonotype was detected many times. The chain carries TRBV6-5 and TRBJ1-1; D gene unclear. V was trimmed by 3 bases and J by 2 bases, leaving 7 bases between them. From germline, CDR1 is MNHEY and CDR2 SVGAGI. CDR3 length: 13 amino acids. The CDR3 sequence: CASSYAENTEAFF. In DNA form, the CDR3 reads TGTGCCAGCAGTTATGCAGAAAACACTGAAGCTTTCTTT.

This clonotype was seen many times. V is TRBV5-1 and J is TRBJ1-2; TRBD1 agrees at 7 bases. CDR1 SGHRS and CDR2 YFSETQ come from the germline V gene. The CDR3 is 20 amino acids. Germline trimming cut 1 base from V and 8 bases from J; bases unmatched to any gene: 26. CDR3 DNA sequence: TGCGCCAGCAGCTTGCCCACGTCAGCTTTGACAGGGACCGGGGGGAGCGGCTACACCTTC. Its protein is CASSLPTSALTGTGGSGYTF.

The sample holds many counts of this clonotype. This rearrangement joins TRBV5-1 to TRBJ1-2; D may be TRBD1 (5 bases). The CDR3 has 14 residues. From germline, CDR1 is SGHRS and CDR2 YFSETQ. The V end was cut by 2 bases, the J end by 1 base, with 9 bases between. In nucleotides, the CDR3 is TGCGCCAGCAGCTTCGGGACGGATAACTATGGCTACACCTTC. Encoded protein: CASSFGTDNYGYTF.

The chain uses TRBV7-8 and TRBJ2-7; 8 positions match TRBD2. From germline, CDR1 is SGHVS and CDR2 FQNEAQ. V was pared by 4 bases and J by 6 bases, with 14 bases of the junction left unmatched. The CDR3 has 16 amino acids. DNA of the CDR3: TGTGCCAGCAGCTCCAACCGACTAGCGCGCTTTCTCGAGCAGTACTTC. Translating gives CASSSNRLARFLEQYF.

The chain links TRBV6-5 to TRBJ2-2; 13 bases line up with TRBD2. With V trimmed by 7 bases and J by 0 bases, 8 bases remained unmatched. This CDR3 is 18 amino acids long. CDR1 and CDR2 from the germline V gene are MNHEY and SVGAGI. The CDR3 sequence is CASNSGTSGNPNTGELFF. The CDR3 nucleotides are TGTGCCAGCAATTCCGGGACTAGCGGGAATCCGAACACCGGGGAGCTGTTTTTT.

V is TRBV6-1 and J is TRBJ1-1; no firm D call. CDR1 and CDR2 (germline): MNHNS, SASEGT. V lost 7 bases and J lost 6, with 15 bases in between. CDR3 size: 13 residues. The CDR3 protein is CASTQPPRAEAFF. CDR3 in DNA: TGTGCCAGCACCCAGCCGCCACGGGCTGAAGCTTTCTTT.

This clonotype was counted at least ten times. The rearrangement links TRBV20-1 to TRBJ2-7; TRBD1 aligns across 10 bases. From germline, CDR1 is DFQATT and CDR2 SNEGSKA (reference sequence). V dropped 6 bases and J dropped 5; count of bases not matched to a gene: 16. The CDR3 totals 16 residues. CDR3 DNA sequence: TGCAGTGCCGAAGGAAATGACAGGGGGCGTGTGGACGAGCAGTACTTC. This sequence encodes CSAEGNDRGRVDEQYF.

This clonotype was seen ten or more times. The CDR3: CASSFVVGRISGNTIYF. CDR3 bases: TGTGCCAGCAGTTTCGTAGTGGGACGGATCTCTGGAAACACCATATATTTT. The gene calls are TRBV12-3 or TRBV12-4 and TRBJ1-3, with TRBD1 as a possible D gene (5 bases). The germline V and J ends were trimmed by 3 bases and 0 bases, with 15 bases remaining between them. This CDR3 region has 17 residues.

In its sample, this clonotype was seen a few times. The chain couples TRBV5-1 to TRBJ2-3; D uncertain. CDR3 length: 12 amino acids. Trimming left V 5 bases short and J 2 bases short, with 6 bases between. Germline CDR1 reads SGHRS; CDR2 reads YFSETQ. This chain's CDR3 is CASRLVTDTQYF. CDR3 bases: TGCGCCAGCAGGCTAGTCACAGATACGCAGTATTTT.